The T cell receptor beta chain under discussion was sequenced for a study of blood T cell repertoires in COVID-19. Across the study: Sites in the United States, Italy and Spain provided acute and convalescent COVID-19 samples. PBMCs, B-cell-depleted T cells, or T cells were the source of the cDNA or gDNA that made up the material.

In the study's own analysis: Amplifying reference gene primers gave estimates of nucleated cell counts. Only in-frame clones appear in the TCRdb table, and some are missing; sequencing was by immunoSEQ multiplex PCR. V and J calls and clone size are as listed in that table; D and trimming were resolved from the DNA. The sample has 150,000 to 200,000 clones, around three quarters seen once. Grouping used clinical history reported by participants in a survey and questionnaire. V was clipped by 0 bases and J by 0 bases, with 10 bases between them. Per germline, CDR1 SGDLS and CDR2 YYNGEE. The CDR3 is 16 amino acids.

Source material: PBMCs or T cells enriched from blood (not recorded which). This rearrangement joins TRBV9 to TRBJ1-3; no firm D call. The clonotype originates from a woman between 50 and 59 years old with acute COVID-19. The CDR3 region is CASSVGAGNSGNTIYF. The CDR3, as DNA: TGTGCCAGCAGCGTAGGGGCGGGAAACTCTGGAAACACCATATATTTT.